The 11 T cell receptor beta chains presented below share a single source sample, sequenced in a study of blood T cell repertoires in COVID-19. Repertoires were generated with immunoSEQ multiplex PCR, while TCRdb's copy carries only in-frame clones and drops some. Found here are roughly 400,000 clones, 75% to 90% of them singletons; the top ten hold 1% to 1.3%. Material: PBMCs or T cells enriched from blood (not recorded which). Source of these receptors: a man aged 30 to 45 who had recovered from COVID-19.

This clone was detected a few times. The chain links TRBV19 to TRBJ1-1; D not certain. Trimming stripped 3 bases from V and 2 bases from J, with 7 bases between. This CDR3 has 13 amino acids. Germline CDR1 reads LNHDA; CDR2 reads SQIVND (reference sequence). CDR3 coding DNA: TGTGCCAGTAGTATGAGACACAACACTGAAGCTTTCTTT. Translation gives CASSMRHNTEAFF.

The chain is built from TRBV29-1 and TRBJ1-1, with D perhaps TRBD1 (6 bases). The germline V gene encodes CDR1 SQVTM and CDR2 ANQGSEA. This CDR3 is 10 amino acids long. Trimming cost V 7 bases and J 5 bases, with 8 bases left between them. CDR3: CSDGQTEAFF. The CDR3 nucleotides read TGCAGCGATGGACAGACTGAAGCTTTCTTT.

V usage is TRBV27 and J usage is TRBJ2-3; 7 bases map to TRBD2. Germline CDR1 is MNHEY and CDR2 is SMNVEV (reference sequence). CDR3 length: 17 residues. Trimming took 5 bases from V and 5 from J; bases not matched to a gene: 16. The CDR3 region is CASSESFLAGRGDTQYF. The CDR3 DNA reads TGTGCCAGCAGTGAGTCTTTCTTAGCAGGGAGGGGAGATACGCAGTATTTT.

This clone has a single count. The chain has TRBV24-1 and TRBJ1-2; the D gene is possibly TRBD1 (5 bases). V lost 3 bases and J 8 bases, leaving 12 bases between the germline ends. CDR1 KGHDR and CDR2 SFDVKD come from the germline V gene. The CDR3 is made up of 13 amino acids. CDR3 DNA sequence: TGTGCCACCAGTGATGAGAAGGGGAACGGCTACACCTTC. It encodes CATSDEKGNGYTF.

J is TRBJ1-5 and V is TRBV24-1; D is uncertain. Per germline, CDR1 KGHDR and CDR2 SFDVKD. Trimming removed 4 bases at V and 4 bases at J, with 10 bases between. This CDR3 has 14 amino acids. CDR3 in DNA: TGTGCCACCAGTGACCCCGGGGTAAATCAGCCCCAGCATTTT. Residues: CATSDPGVNQPQHF.

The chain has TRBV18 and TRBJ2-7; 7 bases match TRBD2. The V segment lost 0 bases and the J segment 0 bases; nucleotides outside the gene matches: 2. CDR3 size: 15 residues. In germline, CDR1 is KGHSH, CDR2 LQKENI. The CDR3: CASSPPASGSYEQYF. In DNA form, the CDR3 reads TGTGCCAGCTCACCACCCGCTAGCGGCTCCTACGAGCAGTACTTC.

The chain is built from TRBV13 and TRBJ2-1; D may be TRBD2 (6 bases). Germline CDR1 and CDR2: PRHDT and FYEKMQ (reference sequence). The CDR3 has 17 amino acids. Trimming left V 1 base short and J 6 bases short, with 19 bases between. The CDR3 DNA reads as TGTGCCAGCAGCTTAGAGGCTAGCGCGTTCCGGGTCAATGAGCAGTTCTTC. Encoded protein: CASSLEASAFRVNEQFF.

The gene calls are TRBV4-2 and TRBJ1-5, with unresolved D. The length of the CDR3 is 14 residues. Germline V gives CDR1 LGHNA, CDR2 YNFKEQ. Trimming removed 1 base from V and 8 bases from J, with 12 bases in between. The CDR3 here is CASSQVGLPEPQHF. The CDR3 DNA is TGTGCCAGCAGCCAAGTTGGTCTCCCGGAGCCCCAGCATTTT.

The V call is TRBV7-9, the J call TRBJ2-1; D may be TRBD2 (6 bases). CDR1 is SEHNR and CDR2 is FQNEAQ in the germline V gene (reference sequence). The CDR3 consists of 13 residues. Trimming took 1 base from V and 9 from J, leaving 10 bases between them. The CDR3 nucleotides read TGTGCCAGCAGCTTAGTAGAGGAGGGTGAGCAGTTCTTC. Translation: CASSLVEEGEQFF.

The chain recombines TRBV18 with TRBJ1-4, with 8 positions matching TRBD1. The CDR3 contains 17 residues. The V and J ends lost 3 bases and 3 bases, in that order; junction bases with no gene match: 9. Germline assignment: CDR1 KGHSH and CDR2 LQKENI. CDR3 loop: CASSPLDPGGSNEKLFF. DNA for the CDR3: TGTGCCAGCTCACCCCTTGATCCAGGGGGCTCTAATGAAAAACTGTTTTTT. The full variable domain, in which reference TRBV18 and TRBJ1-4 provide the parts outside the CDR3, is NAGVMQNPRHLVRRRGQEARLRCSPMKGHSHVYWYRQLPEEGLKFMVYLQKENIIDESGMPKERFSAEFPKEGPSILRIQQVVRGDSAAYFCASSPLDPGGSNEKLFFGSGTQLSVL.

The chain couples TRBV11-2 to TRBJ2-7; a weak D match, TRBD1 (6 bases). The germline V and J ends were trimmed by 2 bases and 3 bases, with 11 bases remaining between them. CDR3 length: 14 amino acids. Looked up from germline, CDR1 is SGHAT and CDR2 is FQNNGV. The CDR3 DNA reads TGTGCCAGCAGCTTAAGGCAGGGGAGCTACGAGCAGTACTTC. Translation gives CASSLRQGSYEQYF.